This T cell receptor (beta chain) was captured in a study of T cells in Graves' hyperthyroidism and ophthalmopathy. Study conclusions and caveats: A model built on 13 V-J features separated ophthalmopathy from stable hyperthyroidism.

Amplified TCR beta CDR3 regions derived from RNA transcripts. Primed by the HTBI set, a first-round RT-PCR was run on the TCR CDR3. Via MiXCR, TCRdb re-called the multiplex PCR reads, giving one row per CDR3 protein. The profile shows around 580,000 distinct CDR3 sequences, roughly a sixth of them singletons. The V gene lost 4 bases and the J gene lost 12 bases, with 7 bases spanning the gap. Germline V gene data show CDR1 as SNHLY and CDR2 as FYNNEI. The CDR3 runs 11 residues. PBMCs were derived from roughly 10 ml fresh peripheral blood. About this clonotype: What it recognizes is unknown.

The chain recombines TRBV2 with TRBJ1-6; no clear D. This receptor was obtained from a woman in her late teens or twenties with Graves' hyperthyroidism. Sequenced sample: blood. The CDR3 bases are TGTGCCAGCAGTGCTCGGGAACCCCTCCACTTT. Translation: CASSAREPLHF.